The T cell receptor (beta chain) described here comes from a study of cytomegalovirus exposure and HLA in healthy donors (dated by TCRdb to about 2017). Background on the whole study: An earlier analysis of some 620 of the donors reported 276 Gb of sequence data and roughly 120 million unique TCR beta sequences obtained from 180 million or so T cells. All discovery cohort repertoires had been generated using a single sequencing platform. The study aimed to test whether cataloging public T cell receptors could reveal signatures of past pathogen exposure. The number of typed donors differed by locus: roughly 629-640 for A, B, C, DRB1 and DQB1; some 500 for DQA1; about 600 for DPA1; and around 450 for DPB1. In a later genetic analysis, genome-wide SNP genotypes for about three fifths of the roughly 670 donors were used, and that subset was treated as a discovery cohort. Rather than using new phenotypic data, the later analysis identified candidate immune exposures from TCR beta sequences and from how often those sequences occurred across donors. Several DR-DQ haplotypes were handled as single units for association and clustering because linkage in the cohort was strong. Donor age, sex, ethnicity and CMV serostatus were compiled together with the repertoire data. On average, roughly 250,000 unique TCR beta nucleotide sequences were sequenced per donor among about 400 genotyped donors of the cohort, with roughly 18% of those sequences being non-productive. Along with the approximately 700-subject first cohort, a separate validation cohort of about 110 different subjects was used. Roughly 300 gigabases of sequencing data and some 85 million unique TCR sequences were included in an early release covering about 700 HLA-typed donors. Both class I and class II loci were covered by HLA typing, at four-digit resolution. A later analysis re-examined previously published TCR beta repertoires from roughly 720 donors and added high-resolution HLA genotyping to investigate patterns of TCR occurrence. High-throughput TCR immunosequencing, statistical association of individual TCRs with disease status, and machine learning were combined to predict cytomegalovirus infection status. The T cell repertoires of 550 to 850 subjects were profiled by immunosequencing and related to cytomegalovirus serostatus. Of the 300 to 400 genotyped donors, approximately 82% fell in the genetic ancestry cluster associated with self-reported Caucasian donors. An earlier analysis of approximately 640 of the donors applied high-throughput TCR beta sequencing to assess whether each TCR beta V gene segment acted as functional or pseudogenic.

The cohort consisted of 666 healthy bone marrow donors. At the time of sampling, every cohort member was nominally healthy, though immune exposures that went unrecorded were likely present. The donor tested CMV seropositive, placing the donor among the 289 seropositive members of the cohort. Each donor provided a peripheral blood sample, and peripheral blood mononuclear cells were used for TCR beta sequencing. Genomic DNA was extracted from the blood cell samples with the Qiagen DNeasy Blood Extraction Kit. The method behind the library was the immunoSEQ multiplex PCR assay. A mixture of 60 forward primers for TCR Vbeta segments and 13 reverse primers for TCR Jbeta segments was used in the multiplex PCR. The CDR3 region of rearranged TCR beta genes was amplified from genomic DNA by a multiplex PCR assay. The amplified TCR beta libraries were sequenced on the Illumina HiSeq System as 87-base-pair reads. On the authors' methods: Across the 670 or so repertoires, a later analysis counted around 80 million unique TCR beta chains, some 11 million of which were shared by at least two donors. Raw reads were error-corrected and collapsed into unique sequences with a nearest-neighbor algorithm that merged closely related sequences to remove PCR and sequencing errors. To assign V, D and J gene segments, CDR3 sequences were aligned to IMGT reference sequences. Each retained sequence needed at least a six-nucleotide match to both a V gene segment and a J gene segment. Rearrangements were classified as productive when the CDR3 lacked stop codons and remained in frame with V and J, and all other rearrangements were classified as non-productive. CDR3 was defined according to IMGT convention as the region running from the second conserved V-encoded cysteine to the conserved J-encoded phenylalanine. In an earlier analysis of 587 of the donors, sequences lacking an unambiguous match to a single V gene segment were excluded. An earlier analysis of 587 of the donors called V segments functional above 56.7% productive rearrangements and segregating when the between-donor standard deviation exceeded 5%. A statistical classification framework was built to diagnose cytomegalovirus status from the catalog of TCR beta chain sequences. V and J gene assignment, in a later analysis, came from comparing TCR nucleotide sequences with IMGT/GENE-DB human TR gene sequences. In a later analysis, CDR3 sequences and most-parsimonious VDJ recombination scenarios were assigned using the TCRdist pipeline. In a later analysis, each TCR beta chain was defined by its CDR3 amino acid sequence together with its V-gene family, and reads lacking a unique V-gene family were excluded. To address suspected cross-contamination and a sequencing artifact, a later analysis removed 550 to 750 highly shared, low-generation-probability nucleotide sequences. For each public chain, a later analysis derived a clonal expansion index from normalized ranks of inferred template counts within each repertoire. In a later analysis, generation probabilities were computed with a VDJ recombination model fitted to out-of-frame rearrangements, and the resulting probabilities were checked against IGoR. A later analysis scored TCR-TCR, TCR-HLA and TCR-CMV co-occurrence with hypergeometric tests, applying a repertoire-size bias correction to TCR pairs. In a later analysis, false discovery rates were estimated by permuting HLA or CMV assignments 20 times. In a later analysis, co-occurring TCRs were grouped using DBSCAN, and TCRdist sequence similarity was added for clustering within HLA-allele-positive subsets. Co-occurrence clustering excluded repertoires with fewer than 30,000 or more than 120,000 public chains, plus five with anomalous nucleotide sharing. The clones in this table, taken by TCRdb from immuneACCESS, are in-frame only. Not every clone is retained; where verified, under half of the shortfall comes from an unresolved V gene, and the cause of the rest is unknown. The DNA gave D and trimming, while V, J and clone size come from that table. The sample records roughly 240,000 clones, more than 75% of which are singletons. The ten largest account for 5% to 6% of the sample.

Remarks on this clone: Its antigen specificity is not known. Base-call qualities are not available, and no considerably larger clone is one nucleotide away.

Results and caveats for the whole study, not just this receptor: Cytomegalovirus status was reported to be diagnosed by the classifier with high specificity and sensitivity in both the original and validation cohorts. According to the authors, the approach could potentially be generalized to other disease states and immunological phenotypes. Immune exposure information for the cohort was limited to CMV serostatus. A further reported finding was that TCR beta sequences accurately predicted the HLA-A and HLA-B alleles for most subjects in the first cohort. V-gene and J-gene trimming of TCR beta chains was associated with a missense DCLRE1C variant in a later genetic analysis, and the association was replicated in an independent cohort. While some public TCRs were present in many individuals, most TCR sequences turned up only very rarely across donors. Linkage disequilibrium might explain the correlated functional status among segregating V segments, but an unknown experimental factor could not be ruled out. When HLA alleles, especially DR and DQ, strongly co-occurred, TCR associations were difficult to assign to individual alleles. An earlier analysis of around 600 of the donors showed that most TCR beta V segments appeared in productive rearrangements either about 87% or about 30% of the time, which broadly matched IMGT annotations. In a later analysis, some 18,000 TCR beta sequences were associated with specific HLA alleles at a false discovery rate of 0.05. A total of 150 to 200 TCR beta chains were listed by the study as associated with cytomegalovirus. Compared with equally common non-associated chains, HLA-associated TCR beta chains in a later analysis were more clonally expanded and had lower generation probabilities. Approximately 16 rarely observed V segments, including chromosome 9 orphons, were excluded from the earlier analysis of a few hundred of the donors because counts were too low. A few of the identified cytomegalovirus-associated TCR beta chains were confirmed in vitro to be specific for cytomegalovirus antigens. Some IMGT-functional V segments, including TRBV6-2 and TRBV6-3, could not be told apart with the 87-base-pair reads, so those segments were excluded. In a later analysis, most CMV-associated TCR beta chains were found to appear HLA-restricted, with HLA associations seemingly driven largely by CMV exposure. Sequencing depth was assumed to be roughly uniform across donors in the presence/absence analyses, though that assumption may not hold. In a later genetic analysis, fewer N-insertions in productive TCRs were reported among donors in an Asian-associated ancestry cluster than the approximately 710-donor mean. According to a later analysis, TCR association rates differed among HLA loci, with DRB1 alleles showing the most associated TCRs and HLA-C alleles showing the fewest. A later analysis reported that several top co-occurrence clusters appeared linked to parvovirus B19, influenza, CMV and Epstein-Barr virus. The cohort was sequenced for TCR beta chains only, and without alpha or paired-chain data the features that could be detected were limited. A group of highly shared sequence variants was considered likely to be a technical artifact of the sequencing pipeline. Because HLA typing was missing for some donors at each locus, association tests included only the typed subset.

The CDR3 sequence holds 15 residues, the cysteine and phenylalanine included. The only DNA kept is the CDR3, 45 bases in frame from the first base. CDR1 LNHNV and CDR2 YYDKDF are derived from the germline V gene (reference sequence). V drops 5 bases and J drops 8 bases, leaving 18 bases in between. The clonotype comes from a woman in her thirties or forties in good health and CMV-seropositive. The chain was built from TRBV15 and TRBJ1-4; there is no confident call for the D gene. The sequenced material came from PBMCs. The CDR3: CATSYPRGGREKLFF. The bases are TGTGCCACCAGCTACCCCCGGGGTGGTAGGGAAAAACTGTTTTTT.